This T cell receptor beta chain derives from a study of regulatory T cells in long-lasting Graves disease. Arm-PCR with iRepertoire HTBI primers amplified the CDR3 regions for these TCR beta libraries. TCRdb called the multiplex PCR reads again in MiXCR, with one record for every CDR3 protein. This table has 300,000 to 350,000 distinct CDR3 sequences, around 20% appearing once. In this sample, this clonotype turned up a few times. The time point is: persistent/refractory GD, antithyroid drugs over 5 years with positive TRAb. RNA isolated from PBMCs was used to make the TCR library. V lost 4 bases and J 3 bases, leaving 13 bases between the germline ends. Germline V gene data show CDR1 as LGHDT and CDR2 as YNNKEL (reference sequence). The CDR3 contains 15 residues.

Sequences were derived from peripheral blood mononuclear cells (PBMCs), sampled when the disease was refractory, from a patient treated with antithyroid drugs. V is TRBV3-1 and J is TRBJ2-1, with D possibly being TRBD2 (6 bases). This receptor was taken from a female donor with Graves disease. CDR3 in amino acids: CASSPSGGNYNEQFF. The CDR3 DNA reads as TGTGCCAGCAGCCCCAGCGGAGGGAACTACAATGAGCAGTTCTTC.